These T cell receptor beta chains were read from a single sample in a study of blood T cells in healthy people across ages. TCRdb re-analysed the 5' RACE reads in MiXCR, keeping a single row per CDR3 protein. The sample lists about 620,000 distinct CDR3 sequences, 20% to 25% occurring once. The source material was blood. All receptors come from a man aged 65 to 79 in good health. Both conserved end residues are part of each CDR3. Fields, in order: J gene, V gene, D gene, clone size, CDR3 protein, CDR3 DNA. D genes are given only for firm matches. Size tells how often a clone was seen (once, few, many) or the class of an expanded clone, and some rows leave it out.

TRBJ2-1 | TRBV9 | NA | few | CASSEGVGGHGEQFF | TGTGCCAGCAGCGAGGGGGTCGGCGGCCACGGTGAGCAGTTCTTC
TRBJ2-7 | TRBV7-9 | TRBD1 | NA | CASSSGPGTGKYYEQYF | TGTGCCAGCAGTTCCGGACCCGGGACAGGGAAGTACTACGAGCAGTACTTC
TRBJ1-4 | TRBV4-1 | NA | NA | CASSQADYNEKLFF | TGCGCCAGCAGCCAGGCCGATTATAATGAAAAACTGTTTTTT
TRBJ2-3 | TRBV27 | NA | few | CASSSVGQGTDTQYF | TGTGCCAGCAGTTCGGTGGGGCAGGGCACAGATACGCAGTATTTT
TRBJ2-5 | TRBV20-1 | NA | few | CSALGSGARETQYF | TGCAGTGCTCTAGGATCGGGAGCGCGGGAGACCCAGTACTTC
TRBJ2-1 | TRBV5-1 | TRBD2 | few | CASSTSGSLNEQFF | TGCGCCAGCAGTACGAGCGGGAGTCTAAATGAGCAGTTCTTC
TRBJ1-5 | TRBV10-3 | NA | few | CAISVGRGGQPQHF | TGTGCCATCAGTGTTGGCAGGGGAGGGCAGCCCCAGCATTTT
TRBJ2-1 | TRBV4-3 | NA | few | CASSQDRGQSSYNEQFF | TGCGCCAGCAGCCAAGATCGAGGACAGAGCTCCTACAATGAGCAGTTCTTC
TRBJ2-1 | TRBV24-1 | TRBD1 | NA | CATSGGQGALYNEQFF | TGTGCCACCAGTGGGGGACAGGGGGCTCTCTACAATGAGCAGTTCTTC
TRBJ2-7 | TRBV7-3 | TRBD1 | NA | CASSEGQIYEQYF | TGTGCCAGCAGTGAGGGACAGATCTACGAGCAGTACTTC
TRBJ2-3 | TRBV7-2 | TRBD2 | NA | CASSLYSGRSDTQFF | TGTGCCAGCAGCTTGTACAGCGGGAGATCAGATACGCAGTTTTTT
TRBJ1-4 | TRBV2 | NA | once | CASSGAGSNEKLFF | TGTGCCAGCAGTGGGGCTGGGTCTAATGAAAAACTGTTTTTT
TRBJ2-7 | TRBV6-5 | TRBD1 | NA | CASSYSLPGQAHNEQYF | TGTGCCAGCAGTTACTCGCTCCCGGGACAGGCCCACAACGAGCAGTACTTC
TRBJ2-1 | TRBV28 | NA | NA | CASSLEGDPHF | TGTGCCAGCAGTTTAGAAGGGGACCCCCACTTC
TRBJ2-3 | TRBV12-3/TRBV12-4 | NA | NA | CASSTVTDTQYF | TGTGCCAGCAGCACCGTAACAGATACGCAGTATTTT
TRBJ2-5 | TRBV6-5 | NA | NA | CASSPGPRRVGETQYF | TGTGCCAGCAGCCCGGGACCCCGAAGGGTGGGAGAGACCCAGTACTTC
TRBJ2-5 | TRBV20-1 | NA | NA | CSARGQAETQYF | TGCAGTGCTAGGGGGCAGGCTGAGACCCAGTACTTC
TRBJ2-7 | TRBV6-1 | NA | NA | CASSDNLYEQYF | TGTGCCAGCAGTGACAACCTCTACGAGCAGTACTTC
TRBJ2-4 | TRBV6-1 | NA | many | CASSEWRDVGKNIQYF | TGTGCCAGCAGTGAATGGAGAGACGTGGGCAAAAACATTCAGTACTTC
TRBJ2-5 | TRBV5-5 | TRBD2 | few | CASSGSRGRETQYF | TGTGCCAGCAGCGGATCGCGGGGGAGAGAGACCCAGTACTTC
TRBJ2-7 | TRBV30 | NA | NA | CAWSEAATYEQYF | TGCGCCTGGAGTGAAGCAGCAACCTACGAGCAGTACTTC
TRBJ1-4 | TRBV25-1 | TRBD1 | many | CASSELGQGDEKLFF | TGTGCCAGCAGTGAATTGGGACAGGGGGATGAAAAACTGTTTTTT
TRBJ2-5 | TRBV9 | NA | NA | CASSLFGRVETQYF | TGTGCCAGCAGCCTATTCGGGCGAGTAGAGACCCAGTACTTC
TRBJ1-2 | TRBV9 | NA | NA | CASSADSLSGYTF | TGTGCCAGCAGCGCGGACAGCCTGAGTGGCTACACCTTC
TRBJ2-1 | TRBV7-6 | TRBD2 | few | CASSTGTSQYNEQFF | TGTGCCAGCAGCACTGGGACTAGCCAATACAATGAGCAGTTCTTC
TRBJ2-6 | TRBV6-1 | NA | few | CASSPQLGANVLTF | TGTGCCAGCAGTCCTCAACTTGGGGCCAACGTCCTGACTTTC
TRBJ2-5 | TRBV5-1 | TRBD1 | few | CASSLGQGPRQETQYF | TGCGCCAGCAGCTTGGGACAGGGGCCTCGACAAGAGACCCAGTACTTC
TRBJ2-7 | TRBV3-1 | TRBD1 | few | CASSHGQGDYEQYF | TGTGCCAGCAGCCACGGACAGGGGGACTACGAGCAGTACTTC
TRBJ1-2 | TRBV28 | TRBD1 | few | CASSLWDRGRSGYTF | TGTGCCAGCAGTTTATGGGACAGGGGGCGTAGTGGCTACACCTTC
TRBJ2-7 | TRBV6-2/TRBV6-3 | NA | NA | CASSDRRDEQYF | TGTGCCAGCAGCGACAGGCGGGACGAGCAGTACTTC
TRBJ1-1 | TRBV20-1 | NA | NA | CSARVVAPGEAFF | TGCAGTGCTAGAGTTGTTGCCCCAGGTGAAGCTTTCTTT
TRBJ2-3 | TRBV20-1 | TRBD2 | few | CSATPNLAGMTSTDTQYF | TGCAGTGCTACCCCCAATCTAGCGGGGATGACTAGCACAGATACGCAGTATTTT
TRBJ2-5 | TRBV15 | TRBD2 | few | CATGTSAYQETQYF | TGTGCCACCGGGACTAGCGCATACCAAGAGACCCAGTACTTC
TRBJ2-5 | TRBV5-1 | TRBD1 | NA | CASSLASGTGGLETQYF | TGCGCCAGCAGCTTGGCCTCCGGGACAGGGGGTCTGGAGACCCAGTACTTC
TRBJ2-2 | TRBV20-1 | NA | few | CSARDPRLLGELFF | TGCAGTGCTAGAGATCCCCGTCTTCTGGGGGAGCTGTTTTTT
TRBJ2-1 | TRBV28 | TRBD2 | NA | CASSSTILAGLPFF | TGTGCCAGCAGTTCAACCATCCTAGCGGGGCTGCCGTTCTTC
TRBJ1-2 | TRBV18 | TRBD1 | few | CASSPAGTGGRSDYGYTF | TGTGCCAGCTCACCAGCTGGGACAGGGGGCCGTAGCGACTATGGCTACACCTTC
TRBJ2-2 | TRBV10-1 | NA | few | CASSRGSVYTGELFF | TGCGCCAGCAGCCGAGGCTCGGTGTACACCGGGGAGCTGTTTTTT
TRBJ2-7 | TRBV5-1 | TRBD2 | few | CASSLTSHSSYEQYF | TGCGCCAGCAGCCTGACTAGCCATTCCTCCTACGAGCAGTACTTC
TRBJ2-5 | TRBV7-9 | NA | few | CASSNRLPGQVSKQYF | TGTGCCAGCAGCAATCGGTTACCGGGACAAGTCAGCAAGCAGTACTTC
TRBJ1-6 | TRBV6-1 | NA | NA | CASAEGYNSPLHF | TGTGCCAGCGCCGAGGGGTATAATTCACCCCTCCACTTT
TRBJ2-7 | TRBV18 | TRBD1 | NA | CASSPGTGSRYEQYF | TGTGCCAGCTCACCCGGGACAGGGAGTCGCTACGAGCAGTACTTC
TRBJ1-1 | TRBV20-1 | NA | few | CSAPTSYTEAFF | TGCAGTGCTCCCACTAGCTACACTGAAGCTTTCTTT
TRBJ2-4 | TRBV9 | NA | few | CASSVGQGLRSGAQYF | TGTGCCAGCAGCGTAGGTCAGGGACTCCGGAGCGGTGCTCAGTACTTC
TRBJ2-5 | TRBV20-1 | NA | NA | CSASSRFRETQYF | TGCAGTGCTAGCAGCAGATTTCGAGAGACCCAGTACTTC
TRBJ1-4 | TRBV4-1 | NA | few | CASSQDPGVTNEKLFF | TGCGCCAGCAGCCAAGATCCAGGCGTCACTAATGAAAAACTGTTTTTT
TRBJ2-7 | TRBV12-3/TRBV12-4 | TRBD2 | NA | CASRSGWTSSYEQYF | TGTGCCAGCAGGTCGGGTTGGACTAGCTCCTACGAGCAGTACTTC
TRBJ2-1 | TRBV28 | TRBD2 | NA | CASSLEGGLYNEQFF | TGTGCCAGCAGTTTAGAGGGAGGGCTTTACAATGAGCAGTTCTTC
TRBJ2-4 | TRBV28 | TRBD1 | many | CASRPLRQGTKNIQYF | TGTGCCAGCAGACCCCTAAGACAGGGGACCAAAAACATTCAGTACTTC
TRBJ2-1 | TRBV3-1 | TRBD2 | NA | CASSLRGSGSHEQFF | TGTGCCAGCAGCCTCCGCGGTAGCGGGAGTCATGAGCAGTTCTTC
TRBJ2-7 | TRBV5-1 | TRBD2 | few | CASSSGTSGAYEQYF | TGCGCCAGCAGCTCTGGGACTAGCGGGGCCTACGAGCAGTACTTC
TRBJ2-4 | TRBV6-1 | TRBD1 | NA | CASSETGRGNIQYF | TGTGCCAGCAGTGAGACAGGGCGCGGTAACATTCAGTACTTC
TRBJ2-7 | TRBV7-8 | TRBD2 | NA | CASSLEAAGPPYEQYF | TGTGCCAGCAGCTTAGAAGCAGCGGGACCTCCCTACGAGCAGTACTTC
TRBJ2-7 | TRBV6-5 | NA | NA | CASSLWAGIPYEQYF | TGTGCCAGCAGTTTATGGGCGGGGATCCCCTACGAGCAGTACTTC
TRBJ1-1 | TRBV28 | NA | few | CASSSLYRDTEAFF | TGTGCCAGCAGTTCGCTATACCGGGATACTGAAGCTTTCTTT
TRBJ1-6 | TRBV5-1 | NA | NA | CASSLNAGNSPLHF | TGCGCCAGCAGCTTGAACGCAGGGAATTCACCCCTCCACTTT
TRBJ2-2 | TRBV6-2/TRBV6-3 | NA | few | CASTRRQDRISGELFF | TGTGCCAGCACCAGAAGACAGGACCGGATTTCCGGGGAGCTGTTTTTT
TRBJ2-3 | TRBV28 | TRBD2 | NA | CAGAGSTDTQYF | TGTGCCGGAGCGGGAAGCACAGATACGCAGTATTTT